This entry features one T cell receptor beta chain sequence. Antigen: not known. The CDR3 covers 15 residues. Germline lookup yields CDR1 SEHNR and CDR2 FQNEAQ (reference sequence). V lost 3 bases to trimming and J lost 9 bases; unmatched junction nucleotides: 9. Donors had nominal health at sampling but likely had unrecorded immune exposures. This specimen comes from a study of cytomegalovirus exposure and HLA in healthy donors. Overall study findings and caveats: Apparent HLA restriction characterized most CMV-associated TCR beta chains in a later analysis. Some TCR beta chains (approximately 180 of them) were listed as cytomegalovirus-associated.

Amplification used 60 Vbeta primers and 13 Jbeta primers. Original data processing: A later analysis tallied tens of millions of unique TCR beta chains, 10 million to 12 million of them shared. Only in-frame clones appear in the TCRdb table, and some are missing; sequencing was by immunoSEQ multiplex PCR. The V and J calls and clone size were taken over from that table, and D and trimming were inferred from the DNA. Altogether around 100,000 clones are present, approximately 70% being singletons, with the ten largest covering 11%. The chain uses TRBV7-9 and TRBJ2-4; TRBD1 matches at 9 bases. The receptor's source is a man in his forties in good health and CMV-seropositive. Material for sequencing was PBMCs. The CDR3 region is CASSFEGQGLGIQYF. The CDR3 coding sequence is TGTGCCAGCAGCTTCGAGGGACAGGGCCTAGGCATTCAGTACTTC. The full variable domain, with the rest looked up from reference TRBV7-9 and TRBJ2-4, is DTGVSQNPRHKITKRGQNVTFRCDPISEHNRLYWYRQTLGQGPEFLTYFQNEAQLEKSRLLSDRFSAERPKGSFSTLEIQRTEQGDSAMYLCASSFEGQGLGIQYFGAGTRLSVL.